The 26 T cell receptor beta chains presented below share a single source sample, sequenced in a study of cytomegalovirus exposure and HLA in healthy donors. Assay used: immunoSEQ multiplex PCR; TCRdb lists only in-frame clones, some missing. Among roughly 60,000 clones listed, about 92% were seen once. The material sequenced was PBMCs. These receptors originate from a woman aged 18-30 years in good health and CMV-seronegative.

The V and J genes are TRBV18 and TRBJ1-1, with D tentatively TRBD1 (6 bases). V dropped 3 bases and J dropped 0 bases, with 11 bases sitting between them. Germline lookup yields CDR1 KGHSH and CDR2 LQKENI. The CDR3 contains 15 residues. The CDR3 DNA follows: TGTGCCAGCTCACCTCGACAGGAGTTGAACACTGAAGCTTTCTTT. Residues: CASSPRQELNTEAFF.

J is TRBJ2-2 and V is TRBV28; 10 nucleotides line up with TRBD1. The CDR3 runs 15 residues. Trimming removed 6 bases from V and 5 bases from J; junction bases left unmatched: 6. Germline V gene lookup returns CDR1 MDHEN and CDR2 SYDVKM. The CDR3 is CASRRRQGATGELFF. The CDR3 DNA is TGTGCCAGCAGACGCCGACAGGGGGCGACCGGGGAGCTGTTTTTT.

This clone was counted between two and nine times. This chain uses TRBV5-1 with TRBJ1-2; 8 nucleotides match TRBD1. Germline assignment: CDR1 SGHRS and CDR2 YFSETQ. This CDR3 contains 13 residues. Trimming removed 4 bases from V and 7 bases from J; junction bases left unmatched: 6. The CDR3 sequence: CASSLDRGGGYTF. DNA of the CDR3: TGCGCCAGCAGCCTAGACAGGGGAGGTGGCTACACCTTC.

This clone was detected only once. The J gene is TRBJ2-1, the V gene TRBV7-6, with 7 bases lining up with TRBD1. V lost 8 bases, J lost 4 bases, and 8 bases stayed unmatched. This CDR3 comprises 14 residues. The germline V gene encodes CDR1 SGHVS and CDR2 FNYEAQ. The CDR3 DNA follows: TGTGCCAGCGGTTGGACAGGAAGGTACAATGAGCAGTTCTTC. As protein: CASGWTGRYNEQFF.

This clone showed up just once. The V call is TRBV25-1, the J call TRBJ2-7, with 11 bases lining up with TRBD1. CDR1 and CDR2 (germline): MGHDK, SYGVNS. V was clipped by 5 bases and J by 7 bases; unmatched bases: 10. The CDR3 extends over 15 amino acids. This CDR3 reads CASSFAGTGGREQYF. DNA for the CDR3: TGTGCCAGCAGTTTCGCCGGGACAGGGGGGAGGGAGCAGTACTTC.

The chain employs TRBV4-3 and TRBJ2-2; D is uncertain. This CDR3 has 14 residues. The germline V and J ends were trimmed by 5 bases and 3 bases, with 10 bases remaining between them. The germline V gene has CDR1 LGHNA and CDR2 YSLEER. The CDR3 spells CASSEVRDTGELFF. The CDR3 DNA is TGCGCCAGCAGCGAGGTCCGGGACACCGGGGAGCTGTTTTTT.

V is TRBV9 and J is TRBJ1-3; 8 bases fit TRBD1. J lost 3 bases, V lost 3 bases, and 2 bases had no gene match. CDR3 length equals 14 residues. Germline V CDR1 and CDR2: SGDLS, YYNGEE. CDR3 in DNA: TGTGCCAGCAGCGCCGACAGGGGTGGAAACACCATATATTTT. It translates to CASSADRGGNTIYF.

The CDR3 DNA follows: TGTGCCAGCTCACCATCGAGGACAGTCTCCTACGAGCAGTACTTC. This gives the protein CASSPSRTVSYEQYF. The rearrangement links TRBV18 to TRBJ2-7; a weak D match, TRBD1 (6 bases). Germline assignment: CDR1 KGHSH and CDR2 LQKENI. There are 15 residues in the CDR3. V was shortened by 2 bases and J by 0 bases, with 11 bases between the two germline ends.

CDR3 loop: CASSPQGGSGWNEQYF. The CDR3 coding sequence is TGTGCCAGCAGTCCCCAAGGTGGGAGCGGGTGGAACGAGCAGTACTTC. This rearrangement joins TRBV28 to TRBJ2-7, with D possibly being TRBD2 (6 bases). Germline V gives CDR1 MDHEN, CDR2 SYDVKM. The length of the CDR3 is 16 residues. V gave up 5 bases and J gave up 5 bases, with 22 bases separating them. Variable domain in full (rest from reference TRBV28 and TRBJ2-7): DVKVTQSSRYLVKRTGEKVFLECVQDMDHENMFWYRQDPGLGLRLIYFSYDVKMKEKGDIPEGYSVSREKKERFSLILESASTNQTSMYLCASSPQGGSGWNEQYFGPGTRLTVT.

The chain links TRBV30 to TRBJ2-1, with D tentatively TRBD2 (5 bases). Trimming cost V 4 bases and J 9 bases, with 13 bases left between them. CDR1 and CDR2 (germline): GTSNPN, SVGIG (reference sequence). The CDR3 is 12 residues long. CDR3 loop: CAWNGELSEQFF. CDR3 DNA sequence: TGTGCCTGGAACGGGGAACTGAGTGAGCAGTTCTTC. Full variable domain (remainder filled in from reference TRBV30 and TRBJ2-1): SQTIHQWPATLVQPVGSPLSLECTVEGTSNPNLYWYRQAAGRGLQLLFYSVGIGQISSEVPQNLSASRPQDRQFILSSKKLLLSDSGFYLCAWNGELSEQFFGPGTRLTVL.

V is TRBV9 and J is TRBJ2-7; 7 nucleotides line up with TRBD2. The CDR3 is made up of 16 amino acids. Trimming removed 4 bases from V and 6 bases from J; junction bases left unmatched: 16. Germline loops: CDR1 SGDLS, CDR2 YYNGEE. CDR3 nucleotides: TGTGCCAGCAGCATGGGAGGGCAGGGCACCACCACCGAGCAGTACTTC. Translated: CASSMGGQGTTTEQYF. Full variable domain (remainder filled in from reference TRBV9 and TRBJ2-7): DSGVTQTPKHLITATGQRVTLRCSPRSGDLSVYWYQQSLDQGLQFLIQYYNGEERAKGNILERFSAQQFPDLHSELNLSSLELGDSALYFCASSMGGQGTTTEQYFGPGTRLTVT.

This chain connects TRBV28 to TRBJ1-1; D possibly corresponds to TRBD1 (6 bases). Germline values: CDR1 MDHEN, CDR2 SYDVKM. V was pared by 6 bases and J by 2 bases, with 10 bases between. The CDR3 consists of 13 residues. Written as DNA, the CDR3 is TGTGCCAGCAGGGGCAGGGGCAACACTGAAGCTTTCTTT. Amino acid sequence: CASRGRGNTEAFF.

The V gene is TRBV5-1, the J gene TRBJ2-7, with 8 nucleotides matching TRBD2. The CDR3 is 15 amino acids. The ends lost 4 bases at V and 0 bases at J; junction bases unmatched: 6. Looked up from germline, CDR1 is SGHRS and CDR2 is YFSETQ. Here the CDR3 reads CASSQGLVFSYEQYF. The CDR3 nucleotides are TGCGCCAGCAGCCAGGGACTAGTCTTCTCCTACGAGCAGTACTTC.

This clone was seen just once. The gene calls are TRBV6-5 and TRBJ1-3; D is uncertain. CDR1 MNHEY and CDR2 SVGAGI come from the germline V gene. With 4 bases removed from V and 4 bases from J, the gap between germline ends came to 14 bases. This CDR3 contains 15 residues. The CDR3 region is CASSFSRTSGNTIYF. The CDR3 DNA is TGTGCCAGCAGTTTTTCCCGGACTTCAGGAAACACCATATATTTT.

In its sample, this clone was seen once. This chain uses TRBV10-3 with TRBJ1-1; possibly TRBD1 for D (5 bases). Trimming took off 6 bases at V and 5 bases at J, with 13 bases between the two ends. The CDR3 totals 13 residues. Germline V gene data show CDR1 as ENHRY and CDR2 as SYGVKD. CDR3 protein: CAIRGQEGTEAFF. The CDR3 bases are TGTGCCATCAGAGGCCAGGAGGGGACTGAAGCTTTCTTT.

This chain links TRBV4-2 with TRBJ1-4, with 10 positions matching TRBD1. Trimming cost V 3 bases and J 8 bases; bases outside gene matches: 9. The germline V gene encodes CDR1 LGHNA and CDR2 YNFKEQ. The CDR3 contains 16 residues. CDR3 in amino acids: CASSQPTGGNREKLFF. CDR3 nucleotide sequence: TGTGCCAGCAGCCAGCCGACAGGGGGCAACAGAGAAAAACTGTTTTTT.

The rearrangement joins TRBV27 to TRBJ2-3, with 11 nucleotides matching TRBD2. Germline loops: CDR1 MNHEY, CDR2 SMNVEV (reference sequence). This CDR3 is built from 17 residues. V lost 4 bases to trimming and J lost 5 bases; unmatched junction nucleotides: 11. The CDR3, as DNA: TGTGCCAGCAGTTCAGGGGATTTAGCGGGGGGGGGAGATACGCAGTATTTT. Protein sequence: CASSSGDLAGGGDTQYF.

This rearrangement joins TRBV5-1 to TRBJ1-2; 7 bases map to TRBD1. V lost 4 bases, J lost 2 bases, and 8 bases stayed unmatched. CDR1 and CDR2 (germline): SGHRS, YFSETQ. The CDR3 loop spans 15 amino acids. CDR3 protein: CASSPGDSGNYGYTF. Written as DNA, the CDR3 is TGCGCCAGCAGCCCGGGGGACAGTGGAAACTATGGCTACACCTTC.

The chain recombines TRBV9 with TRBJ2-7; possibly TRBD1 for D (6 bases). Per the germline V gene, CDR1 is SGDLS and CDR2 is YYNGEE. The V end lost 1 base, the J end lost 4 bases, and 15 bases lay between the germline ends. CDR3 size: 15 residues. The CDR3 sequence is CASSVNGQPSYEQYF. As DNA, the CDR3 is TGTGCCAGCAGCGTAAATGGACAGCCTTCTTACGAGCAGTACTTC.

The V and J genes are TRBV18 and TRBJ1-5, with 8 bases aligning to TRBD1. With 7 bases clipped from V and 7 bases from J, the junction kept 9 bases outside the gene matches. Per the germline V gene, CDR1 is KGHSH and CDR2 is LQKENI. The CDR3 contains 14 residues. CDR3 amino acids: CASLKTGQGQPQHF. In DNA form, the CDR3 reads TGTGCCAGCTTAAAAACAGGACAGGGCCAGCCCCAGCATTTT.

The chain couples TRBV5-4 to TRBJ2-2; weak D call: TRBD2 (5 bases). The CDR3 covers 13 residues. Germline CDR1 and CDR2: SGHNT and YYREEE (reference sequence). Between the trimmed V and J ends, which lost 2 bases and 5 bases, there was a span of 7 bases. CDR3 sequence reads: CASSFLATGELFF. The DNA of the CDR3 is TGTGCCAGCAGCTTTCTAGCAACCGGGGAGCTGTTTTTT.

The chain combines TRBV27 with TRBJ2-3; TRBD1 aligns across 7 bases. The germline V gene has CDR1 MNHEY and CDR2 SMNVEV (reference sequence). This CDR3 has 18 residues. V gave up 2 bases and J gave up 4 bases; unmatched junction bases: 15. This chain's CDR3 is CASSLGVNQGEVADTQYF. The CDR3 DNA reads TGTGCCAGCAGTTTAGGAGTCAACCAGGGGGAAGTCGCAGATACGCAGTATTTT.

CDR3 sequence (DNA): TGTGCCAGCAGCCCCCCGCAGGGGAGGGGATTCTATGGCTACACCTTC. It is translated as CASSPPQGRGFYGYTF. The chain uses TRBV7-2 and TRBJ1-2; possibly TRBD1 for D (6 bases). Germline CDR1 and CDR2: SGHTA and FQGNSA. Trimming pared 5 bases from V and 4 bases from J, leaving 20 bases between. The CDR3 extends over 16 amino acids.

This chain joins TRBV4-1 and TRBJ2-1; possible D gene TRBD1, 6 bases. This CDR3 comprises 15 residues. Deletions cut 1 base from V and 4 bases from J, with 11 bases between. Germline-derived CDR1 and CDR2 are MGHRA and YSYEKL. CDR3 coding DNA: TGCGCCAGCAGCCAAGTTACAGGGTGGTACAATGAGCAGTTCTTC. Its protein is CASSQVTGWYNEQFF.

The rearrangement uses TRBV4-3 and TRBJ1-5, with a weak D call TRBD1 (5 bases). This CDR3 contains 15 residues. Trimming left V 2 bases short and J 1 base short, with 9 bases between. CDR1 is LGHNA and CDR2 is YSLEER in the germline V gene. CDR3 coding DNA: TGCGCCAGCAGCCAATGGCAGGGAAGCAATCAGCCCCAGCATTTT. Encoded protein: CASSQWQGSNQPQHF.

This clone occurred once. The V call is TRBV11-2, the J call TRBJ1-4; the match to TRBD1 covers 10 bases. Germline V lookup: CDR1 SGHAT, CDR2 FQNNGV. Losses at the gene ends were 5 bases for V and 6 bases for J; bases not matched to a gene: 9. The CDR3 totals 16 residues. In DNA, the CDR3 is TGTGCCAGCAGCCCAAACTCCGGGACAGGGGATGAAAAACTGTTTTTT. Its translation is CASSPNSGTGDEKLFF.